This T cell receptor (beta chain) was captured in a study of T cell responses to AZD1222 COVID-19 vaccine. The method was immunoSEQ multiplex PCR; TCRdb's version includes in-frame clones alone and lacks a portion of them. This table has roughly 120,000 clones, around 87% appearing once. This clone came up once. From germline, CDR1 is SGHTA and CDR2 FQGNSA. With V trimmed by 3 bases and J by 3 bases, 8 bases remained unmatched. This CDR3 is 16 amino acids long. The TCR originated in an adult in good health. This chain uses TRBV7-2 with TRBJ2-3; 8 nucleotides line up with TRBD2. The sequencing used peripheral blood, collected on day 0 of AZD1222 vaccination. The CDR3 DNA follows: TGTGCCAGCAGCTTTAGAGCGGGGGCCACTACAGATACGCAGTATTTT. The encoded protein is CASSFRAGATTDTQYF.